Each of the 3 T cell receptor beta chains below was sequenced from the same sample in a study of response to subunit inactivated influenza vaccine. MiXCR was run by TCRdb on the RT-PCR reads, yielding one entry per CDR3 protein. The sample holds about 520,000 distinct CDR3 sequences, roughly 11% seen once. The sequences come from PBMCs from blood, collected roughly 45 days after vaccination. The receptors originated from a man aged 50 to 59 who received an inactivated influenza vaccine.

This clonotype was found a few times. The V call is TRBV6-2 or TRBV6-3, the J call TRBJ2-7, with no clear D. The CDR3 sequence is 13 residues long. Trimming left V 4 bases short and J 1 base short, with 8 bases between. The germline CDR1 and CDR2 sequences are MNHEY and SVGEGT. CDR3 protein: CASSWANSYEQYF. DNA for the CDR3: TGTGCCAGCAGTTGGGCGAATTCCTACGAGCAGTACTTC.

This clonotype has just a few counts. V usage is TRBV9 and J usage is TRBJ2-7; TRBD1 aligns across 9 bases. The germline V gene has CDR1 SGDLS and CDR2 YYNGEE. Losses at the gene ends were 4 bases for V and 0 bases for J; bases not matched to a gene: 14. The CDR3 has 18 residues. This CDR3 reads CASSLSGQGYTDSYEQYF. The CDR3 DNA reads as TGTGCCAGCAGCCTCTCCGGACAGGGGTACACCGACTCCTACGAGCAGTACTTC.

V gene TRBV6-1 combines with J gene TRBJ2-2; TRBD2 aligns across 9 bases. From germline, CDR1 is MNHNS and CDR2 SASEGT. Trimming cost V 4 bases and J 0 bases; bases outside gene matches: 0. The CDR3 has 15 residues. The CDR3 reads CASSVAGANTGELFF. CDR3 nucleotide sequence: TGTGCCAGCAGTGTAGCGGGAGCGAACACCGGGGAGCTGTTTTTT.